This is a list of T cell receptor beta chains from one sample in a study of OX40 agonist ivuxolimab in advanced cancers. Using immunoSEQ multiplex PCR, the repertoire was profiled, and TCRdb retains in-frame clones only, with some absent. Among 65,000 to 85,000 clones listed, approximately 94% were seen once. The material was CD4+ or CD8+ T cells sorted from blood, obtained in a trial of the OX40 agonist ivuxolimab. These receptors all stem from an adult with an advanced solid tumor such as melanoma, head and neck, liver or kidney cancer. CDR3s include the opening cysteine and the closing phenylalanine or tryptophan. The D gene is left open where the match is weak. Clone size, where shown, is once, few, many, or a class for clones that have expanded.

v_gene: TRBV7-6
abundance: NA
d_gene: NA
j_gene: TRBJ1-4
CDR3nt: TGTGCCAGCAGCCCGCAATTGGACAGCTTTAATGAAAAACTGTTTTTT
CDR3aa: CASSPQLDSFNEKLFF

v_gene: TRBV5-4
abundance: NA
d_gene: NA
j_gene: TRBJ2-1
CDR3nt: TGTGCCAGCAGCATGGGCCCTCTGGGTGAGCAGTTCTTC
CDR3aa: CASSMGPLGEQFF

v_gene: TRBV27
abundance: NA
d_gene: NA
j_gene: TRBJ1-5
CDR3nt: TGTGCCAGCAGTTTCCTGGCGGTGGGTCAGCCCCAGCATTTT
CDR3aa: CASSFLAVGQPQHF

v_gene: TRBV19
abundance: NA
d_gene: TRBD1
j_gene: TRBJ1-5
CDR3nt: TGTGCCAGCACAGGGGGCCTTAATCAGCCCCAGCATTTT
CDR3aa: CASTGGLNQPQHF

v_gene: TRBV19
abundance: few
d_gene: NA
j_gene: TRBJ1-2
CDR3nt: TGTGCCAGTAGTATACAGGGGAACTATGGCTACACCTTC
CDR3aa: CASSIQGNYGYTF

v_gene: TRBV11-3
abundance: NA
d_gene: TRBD2
j_gene: TRBJ2-7
CDR3nt: TGTGCCAGCAGCTTTGCCGGGAGGCACGAGCAGTACTTC
CDR3aa: CASSFAGRHEQYF

v_gene: TRBV5-3
abundance: NA
d_gene: NA
j_gene: TRBJ2-7
CDR3nt: TGTGCCAGAAGCTTTCACCGGACGCTATGCTCCTACGAGCAGTACTTC
CDR3aa: CARSFHRTLCSYEQYF

v_gene: TRBV11-2
abundance: NA
d_gene: NA
j_gene: TRBJ2-7
CDR3nt: TGTGCCAGCAGCGGGTTTGGGGACGAGCAGTACTTC
CDR3aa: CASSGFGDEQYF

v_gene: TRBV6-5
abundance: NA
d_gene: TRBD1
j_gene: TRBJ2-3
CDR3nt: TGTGCCAGCGGCGGACTCACAGGGGGTACAGATACGCAGTATTTT
CDR3aa: CASGGLTGGTDTQYF

v_gene: TRBV15
abundance: NA
d_gene: NA
j_gene: TRBJ1-5
CDR3nt: TGTGCCACCAGCAGGGCGAACAGGGCAGATCAGCCCCAGCATTTT
CDR3aa: CATSRANRADQPQHF

v_gene: TRBV28
abundance: NA
d_gene: NA
j_gene: TRBJ2-3
CDR3nt: TGTGCCAGCAGTTTCCCCCGGACGGGGGGCAGAGATACGCAGTATTTT
CDR3aa: CASSFPRTGGRDTQYF

v_gene: TRBV10-3
abundance: once
d_gene: NA
j_gene: TRBJ2-7
CDR3nt: TGTGCCATCAGTGCGGGACCCAAAATACCCTACGAGCAGTACTTC
CDR3aa: CAISAGPKIPYEQYF

v_gene: TRBV2
abundance: NA
d_gene: NA
j_gene: TRBJ1-2
CDR3nt: TGTGCCAGCACCACAGGTTTAGGCTATGGCTACACCTTC
CDR3aa: CASTTGLGYGYTF

v_gene: TRBV27
abundance: NA
d_gene: NA
j_gene: TRBJ2-5
CDR3nt: TGTGCCAGCAGTTTATCCGGAGGGGGCTTAGAGACCCAGTACTTC
CDR3aa: CASSLSGGGLETQYF

v_gene: TRBV27
abundance: NA
d_gene: TRBD1
j_gene: TRBJ2-3
CDR3nt: TGTGCCATCGCCGGACAGGGGGGGGCAGATACGCAGTATTTT
CDR3aa: CAIAGQGGADTQYF

v_gene: TRBV28
abundance: few
d_gene: TRBD1
j_gene: TRBJ1-1
CDR3nt: TGTGCCAGCAGTCCCTGGACAGGGGGAAGCACTGAAGCTTTCTTT
CDR3aa: CASSPWTGGSTEAFF

v_gene: TRBV4-1
abundance: NA
d_gene: TRBD1
j_gene: TRBJ2-1
CDR3nt: TGCGCCAGCAGCCAAGAGACAGGGGCAATCTACAATGAGCAGTTCTTC
CDR3aa: CASSQETGAIYNEQFF

v_gene: TRBV13
abundance: once
d_gene: NA
j_gene: TRBJ1-4
CDR3nt: TGTGCCAGCCGGATGGAAAATGAAAAACTGTTTTTT
CDR3aa: CASRMENEKLFF

v_gene: TRBV7-9
abundance: NA
d_gene: NA
j_gene: TRBJ1-4
CDR3nt: TGTGCCAGCAGCCCGGAGCTGAATGAAAAACTGTTTTTT
CDR3aa: CASSPELNEKLFF

v_gene: TRBV9
abundance: NA
d_gene: NA
j_gene: TRBJ1-4
CDR3nt: TGTGCCAGCAGCGAGGAACATGCAACTAATGAAAAACTGTTTTTT
CDR3aa: CASSEEHATNEKLFF

v_gene: TRBV14
abundance: NA
d_gene: NA
j_gene: TRBJ2-7
CDR3nt: TGTGCCAGCAGCCATCGGGGTCGTTCGTACGAGCAGTACTTC
CDR3aa: CASSHRGRSYEQYF

v_gene: TRBV15
abundance: NA
d_gene: NA
j_gene: TRBJ2-7
CDR3nt: TGTGCCACCAGCGGGGCCAGGCGAGGCGAGCAGTACTTC
CDR3aa: CATSGARRGEQYF

v_gene: TRBV11-1
abundance: NA
d_gene: NA
j_gene: TRBJ2-2
CDR3nt: TGTGCCAGCAGCTTAGTTGGGGACACCGGGGAGCTGTTTTTT
CDR3aa: CASSLVGDTGELFF

v_gene: TRBV10-2
abundance: NA
d_gene: NA
j_gene: TRBJ1-1
CDR3nt: TGCGCCAGCAGCCCAGGGACAGAAGCTTTCTTT
CDR3aa: CASSPGTEAFF